This is a list of T cell receptor beta chains from one sample in a study of blood T cell repertoires in COVID-19. Libraries were prepared by immunoSEQ multiplex PCR; TCRdb keeps only in-frame clonotypes and omits some of them. The sample lists roughly 150,000 clones, roughly 88% occurring once. Sequencing was carried out using PBMCs or T cells enriched from blood (not recorded which). The source of these receptors is a man aged 45 to 65 who had recovered from COVID-19. The CDR3 runs from the conserved cysteine through the conserved F or W. The D gene is left open where the match is weak. Not every row has a clone size; where given, it reads once, few, many or a size class.

abundance: NA
d_gene: TRBD2
v_gene: TRBV4-3
j_gene: TRBJ2-3
CDR3nt: TGCGCCAGCAGCCCACGCGGGGGGGTAAGCTTTAGCACAGATACGCAGTATTTT
CDR3aa: CASSPRGGVSFSTDTQYF

abundance: once
d_gene: NA
v_gene: TRBV7-2
j_gene: TRBJ1-2
CDR3nt: TGTGCCAGCAGCTTACTTCCAGGCGGGGGCTACACCTTC
CDR3aa: CASSLLPGGGYTF

abundance: NA
d_gene: TRBD1
v_gene: TRBV6-2/TRBV6-3
j_gene: TRBJ2-6
CDR3nt: TGTGCCAGCAGCCTGTGGGGACAGGAGTCCGGGGCCAACGTCCTGACTTTC
CDR3aa: CASSLWGQESGANVLTF

abundance: NA
d_gene: TRBD2
v_gene: TRBV20-1
j_gene: TRBJ2-7
CDR3nt: TGCAGTGCTAGTCCTGCTAGCGGACTCTCCTACGAGCAGTACTTC
CDR3aa: CSASPASGLSYEQYF

abundance: once
d_gene: TRBD1
v_gene: TRBV6-2/TRBV6-3
j_gene: TRBJ2-3
CDR3nt: TGTGCCAGCAGTTTCCCCTCAGGACAGGGGGCAGATACGCAGTATTTT
CDR3aa: CASSFPSGQGADTQYF

abundance: NA
d_gene: TRBD1
v_gene: TRBV12-3/TRBV12-4
j_gene: TRBJ2-4
CDR3nt: TGTGCCAGCAGTTCGGACAGGGGGGCCATTCAGTACTTC
CDR3aa: CASSSDRGAIQYF

abundance: NA
d_gene: TRBD1
v_gene: TRBV5-8
j_gene: TRBJ1-1
CDR3nt: TGTGCCAGCAGCTACTTGGGACAGGGTTATACTGAAGCTTTCTTT
CDR3aa: CASSYLGQGYTEAFF

abundance: NA
d_gene: NA
v_gene: TRBV7-2
j_gene: TRBJ1-1
CDR3nt: TGTGCCAGCAGCTCTTTCAGGGGCACTGAAGCTTTCTTT
CDR3aa: CASSSFRGTEAFF

abundance: NA
d_gene: TRBD1
v_gene: TRBV19
j_gene: TRBJ2-1
CDR3nt: TGTGCCAGTACCTCGGACAGGGTAAAGGATGAGCAGTTCTTC
CDR3aa: CASTSDRVKDEQFF

abundance: NA
d_gene: NA
v_gene: TRBV3-1/TRBV3-2
j_gene: TRBJ1-2
CDR3nt: TGTGCCAGCAGCCAGATCGGCAGGGGAGGCTACACCTTC
CDR3aa: CASSQIGRGGYTF

abundance: NA
d_gene: TRBD1
v_gene: TRBV5-1
j_gene: TRBJ1-5
CDR3nt: TGCGCCAGCAGCCCGGGACAGGGATGGGGACAGCCCCAGCATTTT
CDR3aa: CASSPGQGWGQPQHF

abundance: NA
d_gene: TRBD1
v_gene: TRBV15
j_gene: TRBJ2-3
CDR3nt: TGTGCCACCAGCAGTGAGCCGGGACAGGGGTCCCCAGATACGCAGTATTTT
CDR3aa: CATSSEPGQGSPDTQYF

abundance: NA
d_gene: TRBD2
v_gene: TRBV28
j_gene: TRBJ2-1
CDR3nt: TGTGCCAGCAGTCCGGGACTAGCGGGAGGGAAGCAGTTCTTC
CDR3aa: CASSPGLAGGKQFF

abundance: few
d_gene: NA
v_gene: TRBV6-5
j_gene: TRBJ1-2
CDR3nt: TGTGCCAGCAATGCCAGGGGTCTAAGAGGCTACACCTTC
CDR3aa: CASNARGLRGYTF

abundance: few
d_gene: NA
v_gene: TRBV5-4
j_gene: TRBJ1-1
CDR3nt: TGTGCCAGCTCTTCAGGGATTGACACTGAAGCTTTCTTT
CDR3aa: CASSSGIDTEAFF

abundance: NA
d_gene: NA
v_gene: TRBV19
j_gene: TRBJ2-1
CDR3nt: TGTGCCAGTAGTATAGAGACTCGGCAGTTCTTC
CDR3aa: CASSIETRQFF

abundance: NA
d_gene: NA
v_gene: TRBV5-1
j_gene: TRBJ2-3
CDR3nt: TGCGCCAGCAGCTTTAATAGCGGCCGCACAGATACGCAGTATTTT
CDR3aa: CASSFNSGRTDTQYF

abundance: NA
d_gene: TRBD1
v_gene: TRBV24-1
j_gene: TRBJ2-3
CDR3nt: TGTGCCACCAGTGAAGGGACAGGGACCACAGATACGCAGTATTTT
CDR3aa: CATSEGTGTTDTQYF

abundance: NA
d_gene: TRBD1
v_gene: TRBV27
j_gene: TRBJ1-2
CDR3nt: TGTGCCAGCAGTCCCTCAACAGGGGTGGGTGGCTACACCTTC
CDR3aa: CASSPSTGVGGYTF

abundance: once
d_gene: TRBD1
v_gene: TRBV7-9
j_gene: TRBJ1-2
CDR3nt: TGTGCCAGCAGCATGGGACAGGGTCCTAACTATGGCTACACCTTC
CDR3aa: CASSMGQGPNYGYTF

abundance: NA
d_gene: NA
v_gene: TRBV7-3
j_gene: TRBJ1-1
CDR3nt: TGTGCCAGCAGCTTAAGAGGGGAGGCTGAAGCTTTCTTT
CDR3aa: CASSLRGEAEAFF

abundance: NA
d_gene: NA
v_gene: TRBV5-1
j_gene: TRBJ1-3
CDR3nt: TGCGCCAGCAGCTTGGATGAGGCCTCTGGAAACACCATATATTTT
CDR3aa: CASSLDEASGNTIYF